The rows below give T cell receptor beta chains drawn from one sample of a study of T cells after yellow fever vaccination. TCRdb ran MiXCR on the 5' RACE reads and lists one entry per CDR3 protein. The table has nearly 550,000 distinct CDR3 sequences, around 21% seen once. Here the sequenced sample was PBMCs, taken 15 days after the yellow fever booster vaccination. Receptors were obtained from a man younger than 45 who received the YFV17D yellow fever vaccine. Both conserved end residues are part of each CDR3. D genes are given only for firm matches. Some rows mark clone size as missing; the rest say once, few, many or name a class of expanded clone.

J: TRBJ2-5
size: .
V: TRBV6-5
D: .
CDR3: CASSYSGFLDQETQYF
DNA: TGTGCCAGCAGTTACTCCGGGTTTCTTGACCAAGAGACCCAGTACTTC

J: TRBJ2-5
size: .
V: TRBV5-1
D: TRBD2
CDR3: CASSLTSDVETQYF
DNA: TGCGCCAGCAGCCTGACTAGCGATGTAGAGACCCAGTACTTC

J: TRBJ1-3
size: once
V: TRBV19
D: .
CDR3: CASSIRGPSSGNTIYF
DNA: TGTGCCAGTAGTATCCGGGGGCCAAGCTCTGGAAACACCATATATTTT

J: TRBJ2-1
size: .
V: TRBV7-3
D: TRBD2
CDR3: CASSLTIREGDNEQFF
DNA: TGTGCCAGCAGCTTAACAATCCGGGAGGGAGACAATGAGCAGTTCTTC

J: TRBJ1-5
size: .
V: TRBV7-2
D: .
CDR3: CASSLVAGANQPQHF
DNA: TGTGCCAGCAGCTTAGTAGCCGGGGCCAATCAGCCCCAGCATTTT

J: TRBJ2-2
size: .
V: TRBV6-2/TRBV6-3
D: .
CDR3: CASSYLTAGELFF
DNA: TGTGCCAGCAGTTACCTGACAGCTGGGGAGCTGTTTTTT

J: TRBJ2-2
size: .
V: TRBV24-1
D: .
CDR3: CATSDGRAGNGELFF
DNA: TGTGCCACCAGTGACGGCAGGGCCGGGAACGGGGAGCTGTTTTTT

J: TRBJ2-1
size: .
V: TRBV12-3/TRBV12-4
D: .
CDR3: CASSPGSLRGQFF
DNA: TGTGCCAGCAGCCCCGGGAGTCTCCGGGGGCAGTTCTTC

J: TRBJ1-5
size: .
V: TRBV3-1
D: .
CDR3: CASSQRQDGQPQHF
DNA: TGTGCCAGCAGCCAACGGCAGGATGGGCAGCCCCAGCATTTT

J: TRBJ2-1
size: .
V: TRBV5-5
D: TRBD2
CDR3: CASGPLAGDNEQFF
DNA: TGTGCCAGCGGCCCCCTAGCGGGGGACAATGAGCAGTTCTTC

J: TRBJ2-7
size: .
V: TRBV2
D: .
CDR3: CASIFVGGRGEQYF
DNA: TGTGCCAGCATCTTTGTCGGAGGTAGGGGGGAGCAGTACTTC

J: TRBJ2-1
size: .
V: TRBV18
D: .
CDR3: CASSPPGNYNEQFF
DNA: TGTGCCAGCTCACCACCAGGCAACTACAATGAGCAGTTCTTC

J: TRBJ2-4
size: .
V: TRBV28
D: .
CDR3: CASLGLRNIQYF
DNA: TGTGCCAGCTTAGGTCTGCGGAACATTCAGTACTTC

J: TRBJ2-1
size: few
V: TRBV11-2
D: .
CDR3: CASSLVGLYNEQFF
DNA: TGTGCCAGCAGCTTAGTAGGACTGTACAATGAGCAGTTCTTC

J: TRBJ2-7
size: few
V: TRBV20-1
D: .
CDR3: CSARPRDSYEQYF
DNA: TGCAGTGCTAGACCCAGGGACTCCTACGAGCAGTACTTC

J: TRBJ2-3
size: few
V: TRBV7-2
D: .
CDR3: CASSFDRDSTDTQYF
DNA: TGTGCCAGCAGCTTTGATCGGGATAGCACAGATACGCAGTATTTT

J: TRBJ2-5
size: few
V: TRBV28
D: .
CDR3: CASRTLETQYF
DNA: TGTGCCAGCAGGACATTGGAGACCCAGTACTTC

J: TRBJ2-2
size: .
V: TRBV5-1
D: TRBD2
CDR3: CASSSGLAGVDTGELFF
DNA: TGCGCCAGCAGCTCAGGACTAGCGGGAGTCGACACCGGGGAGCTGTTTTTT

J: TRBJ2-7
size: few
V: TRBV14
D: .
CDR3: CASSQDPHEQYF
DNA: TGTGCCAGCAGCCAAGATCCCCACGAGCAGTACTTC

J: TRBJ1-2
size: .
V: TRBV18
D: TRBD1
CDR3: CASSPSGQGAYGYTF
DNA: TGTGCCAGCTCACCATCGGGACAGGGGGCCTATGGCTACACCTTC

J: TRBJ2-7
size: .
V: TRBV29-1
D: TRBD2
CDR3: CSVGLGRAPYEQYF
DNA: TGCAGCGTTGGATTAGGGAGGGCCCCTTACGAGCAGTACTTC

J: TRBJ2-3
size: few
V: TRBV7-2
D: .
CDR3: CASSSSLGPTDTQYF
DNA: TGTGCCAGCAGCTCGTCCCTGGGGCCCACAGATACGCAGTATTTT

J: TRBJ2-3
size: .
V: TRBV10-3
D: .
CDR3: CAISESSSDTQYF
DNA: TGTGCCATCAGTGAGTCGTCCAGCGATACGCAGTATTTT

J: TRBJ2-5
size: few
V: TRBV12-3/TRBV12-4
D: .
CDR3: CASSQAWGRGIQETQYF
DNA: TGTGCCAGCAGCCAAGCATGGGGGCGGGGGATCCAAGAGACCCAGTACTTC

J: TRBJ2-5
size: .
V: TRBV19
D: TRBD1
CDR3: CASVGQPQETQYF
DNA: TGTGCCAGTGTGGGACAGCCCCAAGAGACCCAGTACTTC

J: TRBJ2-5
size: many
V: TRBV29-1
D: .
CDR3: CSAKGGQGLKETQYF
DNA: TGCAGCGCCAAGGGCGGCCAGGGCTTAAAAGAGACCCAGTACTTC

J: TRBJ2-2
size: .
V: TRBV10-3
D: TRBD2
CDR3: CAISDRGSGRAGNTGELFF
DNA: TGTGCCATCAGTGACCGGGGTAGCGGGAGGGCCGGGAACACCGGGGAGCTGTTTTTT

J: TRBJ2-6
size: few
V: TRBV9
D: TRBD2
CDR3: CASSTRGDSPSGANVLTF
DNA: TGTGCCAGCAGTACCCGGGGGGACTCACCCTCTGGGGCCAACGTCCTGACTTTC

J: TRBJ2-1
size: .
V: TRBV14
D: TRBD2
CDR3: CASSHTWTSEANEQFF
DNA: TGTGCCAGCAGCCACACTTGGACTAGCGAGGCGAATGAGCAGTTCTTC

J: TRBJ2-5
size: .
V: TRBV5-1
D: .
CDR3: CASSAWGRWQETQYF
DNA: TGCGCCAGCAGCGCTTGGGGCCGATGGCAAGAGACCCAGTACTTC

J: TRBJ2-7
size: .
V: TRBV6-5
D: .
CDR3: CASSYSSRLAVGEQYF
DNA: TGTGCCAGCAGTTACTCGTCTAGGCTAGCCGTGGGCGAGCAGTACTTC

J: TRBJ2-3
size: .
V: TRBV12-3/TRBV12-4
D: .
CDR3: CASSKGLGSDTQYF
DNA: TGTGCCAGCAGTAAGGGGCTCGGCTCAGATACGCAGTATTTT

J: TRBJ2-7
size: .
V: TRBV12-3/TRBV12-4
D: .
CDR3: CATSSGTVSSYEQYF
DNA: TGTGCCACCTCTTCTGGGACTGTCAGCTCCTACGAGCAGTACTTC

J: TRBJ2-4
size: few
V: TRBV30
D: .
CDR3: CAWSRGKNIQYF
DNA: TGTGCCTGGAGTCGAGGAAAAAACATTCAGTACTTC

J: TRBJ2-3
size: few
V: TRBV7-2
D: TRBD2
CDR3: CASSLDALAGDTQYF
DNA: TGTGCCAGCAGCTTAGACGCGCTAGCGGGAGATACGCAGTATTTT

J: TRBJ2-5
size: .
V: TRBV4-2
D: .
CDR3: CASSQDRAPQETQYF
DNA: TGTGCCAGCAGCCAAGACAGGGCCCCCCAAGAGACCCAGTACTTC

J: TRBJ2-7
size: .
V: TRBV20-1
D: .
CDR3: CSAGIQGYSYEQYF
DNA: TGCAGTGCTGGCATACAGGGTTACTCCTACGAGCAGTACTTC

J: TRBJ2-7
size: few
V: TRBV28
D: .
CDR3: CASSLGFYEQYF
DNA: TGTGCCAGCAGTTTAGGGTTTTACGAGCAGTACTTC

J: TRBJ2-3
size: .
V: TRBV20-1
D: .
CDR3: CSADTGPMDTQYF
DNA: TGCAGTGCTGATACCGGGCCCATGGATACGCAGTATTTT

J: TRBJ2-5
size: .
V: TRBV7-2
D: .
CDR3: CASSSDPRETQYF
DNA: TGTGCCAGCAGCTCGGACCCTCGGGAAACCCAGTACTTC

J: TRBJ2-7
size: .
V: TRBV5-1
D: TRBD1
CDR3: CASSPGQGMGEQYF
DNA: TGCGCCAGCAGCCCGGGACAGGGAATGGGCGAGCAGTACTTC

J: TRBJ2-7
size: few
V: TRBV6-2/TRBV6-3
D: .
CDR3: CATIRDGGTYEQYF
DNA: TGTGCCACCATCCGGGACGGAGGAACCTACGAGCAGTACTTC

J: TRBJ2-2
size: .
V: TRBV2
D: .
CDR3: CASSESGRRSGELFF
DNA: TGTGCCAGCAGTGAATCCGGCAGGAGGTCCGGGGAGCTGTTTTTT

J: TRBJ2-3
size: many
V: TRBV4-3
D: .
CDR3: CASSHMVVSHSTDTQYF
DNA: TGCGCCAGCAGCCATATGGTGGTTTCACATAGCACAGATACGCAGTATTTT

J: TRBJ2-1
size: few
V: TRBV5-1
D: TRBD2
CDR3: CASSLFSPPGGRQQFF
DNA: TGTGCCAGCAGCTTGTTTTCCCCGCCGGGAGGACGGCAGCAGTTCTTC

J: TRBJ2-5
size: .
V: TRBV27
D: .
CDR3: CASSLVRKGETQYF
DNA: TGTGCCAGCAGTTTAGTTCGAAAGGGGGAGACCCAGTACTTC

J: TRBJ2-1
size: few
V: TRBV6-5
D: .
CDR3: CASSWTRGANEQFF
DNA: TGTGCCAGCAGTTGGACCCGGGGGGCCAATGAGCAGTTCTTC

J: TRBJ1-1
size: .
V: TRBV5-6
D: TRBD1
CDR3: CASTHRGGKNTEAFF
DNA: TGTGCCAGCACACACAGGGGAGGGAAAAACACTGAAGCTTTCTTT

J: TRBJ2-1
size: .
V: TRBV20-1
D: TRBD2
CDR3: CSASRLASGRNNEQFF
DNA: TGCAGTGCTAGTCGCTTGGCTAGCGGGAGGAATAATGAGCAGTTCTTC

J: TRBJ2-7
size: few
V: TRBV15
D: .
CDR3: CATSRGGGPLYEQYF
DNA: TGTGCCACCAGCAGAGGTGGCGGGCCACTTTACGAGCAGTACTTC

J: TRBJ2-3
size: few
V: TRBV5-6
D: .
CDR3: CASSSGMARTDTQYF
DNA: TGTGCCAGCAGCTCGGGGATGGCAAGGACAGATACGCAGTATTTT

J: TRBJ2-4
size: .
V: TRBV7-8
D: TRBD2
CDR3: CASSLGGVAGRKNIQYF
DNA: TGTGCCAGCAGCTTAGGAGGGGTAGCGGGACGGAAAAACATTCAGTACTTC

J: TRBJ2-5
size: .
V: TRBV11-3
D: .
CDR3: CASSLDQRSPRQETQYF
DNA: TGTGCCAGCAGCTTAGATCAGCGTTCGCCCCGTCAAGAGACCCAGTACTTC

J: TRBJ2-7
size: .
V: TRBV29-1
D: TRBD1
CDR3: CSVATGAPYEQYF
DNA: TGCAGCGTTGCTACAGGGGCGCCCTACGAGCAGTACTTC

J: TRBJ1-3
size: few
V: TRBV6-1
D: TRBD1
CDR3: CASSETLGTGVGNTIYF
DNA: TGTGCCAGCAGTGAAACCTTAGGGACAGGGGTCGGAAACACCATATATTTT

J: TRBJ2-6
size: .
V: TRBV11-2
D: .
CDR3: CASRSLRVRGANVLTF
DNA: TGTGCCAGCAGGTCTCTTAGGGTGCGCGGGGCCAACGTCCTGACTTTC

J: TRBJ2-5
size: .
V: TRBV2
D: TRBD1
CDR3: CASTEQGLKQETQYF
DNA: TGTGCCAGCACAGAACAGGGGTTGAAACAAGAGACCCAGTACTTC